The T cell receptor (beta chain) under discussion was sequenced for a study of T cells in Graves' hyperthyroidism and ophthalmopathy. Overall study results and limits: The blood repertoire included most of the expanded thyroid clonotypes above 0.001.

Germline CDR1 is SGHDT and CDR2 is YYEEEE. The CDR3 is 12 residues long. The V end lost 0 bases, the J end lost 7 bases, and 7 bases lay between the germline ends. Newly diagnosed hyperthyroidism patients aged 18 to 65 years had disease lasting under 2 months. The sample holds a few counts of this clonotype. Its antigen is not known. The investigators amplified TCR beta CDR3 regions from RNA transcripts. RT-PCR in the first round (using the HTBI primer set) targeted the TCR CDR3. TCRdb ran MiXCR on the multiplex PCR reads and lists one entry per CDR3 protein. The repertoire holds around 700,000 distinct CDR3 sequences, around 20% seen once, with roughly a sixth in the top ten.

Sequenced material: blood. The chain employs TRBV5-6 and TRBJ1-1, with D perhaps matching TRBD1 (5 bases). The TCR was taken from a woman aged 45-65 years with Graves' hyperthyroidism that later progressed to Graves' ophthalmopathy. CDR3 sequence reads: CASSLGDLEAFF. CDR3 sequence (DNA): TGTGCCAGCAGCTTGGGGGACCTTGAAGCTTTCTTT.